The present entry profiles one T cell receptor beta chain with its context. The data originate from a study of blood T cell repertoires in COVID-19. Study at large: T cells, B-cell-depleted T cells, or PBMCs supplied cDNA or gDNA.

Looked up from germline, CDR1 is LGHDT and CDR2 is YNNKEL (reference sequence). This CDR3 contains 16 residues. V lost 1 base to trimming and J lost 6 bases, with 17 bases between them. Sequenced by immunoSEQ multiplex PCR; TCRdb stores in-frame clones only, minus some. The sample includes around 260,000 clones, 70% to 90% of them seen just once. The specimen was PBMCs or T cells enriched from blood (not recorded which). The chain is built from TRBV3-1 (or the pseudogene TRBV3-2) and TRBJ2-3, with D perhaps TRBD2 (6 bases). This clonotype originated in a woman aged 25 to 39 who had recovered from COVID-19. In DNA form, the CDR3 reads TGTGCCAGCAGCCAAGGGACGCGGGGCCATGGGGATACGCAGTATTTT. This codes for CASSQGTRGHGDTQYF.